These 13 T cell receptor beta chains were all obtained from the same sample, sequenced in a study of blood T cell repertoires in COVID-19. Assay: immunoSEQ multiplex PCR; the TCRdb copy retains only in-frame clones and omits some. The sample has 200,000 to 250,000 clones, around 86% seen once. Sample: peripheral blood. The receptors stem from a man older than 75 with acute or convalescent COVID-19.

The V and J genes are TRBV11-3 and TRBJ2-1, with 9 nucleotides matching TRBD2. Trimming at V came to 2 bases and at J to 4 bases, leaving 6 bases not matched to a gene. The V gene's germline CDR1 is SGHNT and CDR2 YENEEA. The CDR3 contains 16 residues. The CDR3 here is CASSLTGTSRYNEQFF. CDR3 in DNA: TGTGCCAGCAGCTTAACTGGGACTAGCAGGTACAATGAGCAGTTCTTC.

A remark on this clone: This sample includes further DNA sequences coding for the same CDR3. This chain uses TRBV19 with TRBJ2-1; the match to TRBD2 covers 13 bases. The V gene's germline CDR1 is LNHDA and CDR2 SQIVND (reference sequence). This CDR3 is 15 amino acids long. The junction had 5 bases not matched to a gene; V was cut back by 5 bases and J by 7 bases. The CDR3 loop is CASSSGLAGENEQFF. The CDR3 nucleotides read TGTGCCAGTAGTTCTGGACTAGCGGGAGAGAATGAGCAGTTCTTC.

This clone was seen only once. V and J are TRBV19 and TRBJ1-1; weak D call: TRBD1 (5 bases). This CDR3 is 14 amino acids long. Trimming pared 1 base from V and 4 bases from J, leaving 10 bases between. CDR1 is LNHDA, CDR2 SQIVND, per germline (reference sequence). CDR3 sequence: CASSIGGESTEAFF. The CDR3 nucleotides are TGTGCCAGTAGTATAGGGGGGGAGAGCACTGAAGCTTTCTTT.

V and J are TRBV7-9 and TRBJ1-2, with D unclear. With 5 bases removed from V and 3 bases from J, the gap between germline ends came to 7 bases. This CDR3 is built from 12 residues. The germline V gene encodes CDR1 SEHNR and CDR2 FQNEAQ (reference sequence). The CDR3 bases are TGTGCCAGCAGCCTACTGGACTATGGCTACACCTTC. Translated, it gives CASSLLDYGYTF.

The genes are TRBV6-5 and TRBJ2-7; TRBD2 aligns across 7 bases. CDR3 length: 15 residues. V shed 2 bases and J 3 bases; nucleotides not matched to a gene: 7. Germline CDR1 reads MNHEY; CDR2 reads SVGAGI. This CDR3 is CASSYEAGWGYEQYF. CDR3 nucleotides: TGTGCCAGCAGTTACGAAGCGGGGTGGGGCTACGAGCAGTACTTC.

CDR3: CASCPPSGRVTGELFF. The CDR3 nucleotides are TGTGCCAGCTGCCCACCGAGCGGGCGTGTCACCGGGGAGCTGTTTTTT. The chain has TRBV7-8 and TRBJ2-2; D is possibly TRBD2 (6 bases). Germline CDR1 and CDR2: SGHVS and FQNEAQ. The CDR3 has 16 amino acids. The V gene lost 8 bases and the J gene lost 4 bases, with 20 bases spanning the gap.

The sample holds a few counts of this clone. The chain couples TRBV7-9 to TRBJ1-1; D is perhaps TRBD1 (5 bases). Deletions cut 5 bases from V and 7 bases from J, with 17 bases between. CDR1 is SEHNR, CDR2 FQNEAQ, per germline (reference sequence). CDR3 size: 14 residues. CDR3 in amino acids: CASSPLGGRFEAFF. The CDR3 nucleotides are TGTGCCAGCAGCCCCTTGGGGGGGAGGTTTGAAGCTTTCTTT.

This chain joins TRBV19 and TRBJ2-1, with 12 bases fitting TRBD2. The CDR3 has 17 residues. The V segment lost 7 bases and the J segment 4 bases; nucleotides outside the gene matches: 11. Germline CDR1 LNHDA, CDR2 SQIVND (reference sequence). CDR3 sequence: CASTKTSGGVKYNEQFF. CDR3 coding DNA: TGTGCCAGTACTAAGACTAGCGGGGGCGTAAAATACAATGAGCAGTTCTTC.

This clone is a singleton in its sample. The chain couples TRBV11-1 to TRBJ1-2; D is perhaps TRBD1 (5 bases). CDR1 is SGHAT and CDR2 is FQDESV in the germline V gene (reference sequence). This CDR3 is built from 16 residues. V shed 5 bases and J shed 1 base, with 17 bases lying between them. CDR3 in amino acids: CASSKSSRQNNYGYTF. CDR3 nucleotide sequence: TGTGCCAGCAGCAAAAGTAGCAGACAGAATAACTATGGCTACACCTTC.

V gene TRBV3-1 (or the pseudogene TRBV3-2) combines with J gene TRBJ1-5; the D is unclear. V dropped 0 bases and J dropped 2 bases, with 8 bases sitting between them. In germline, CDR1 is LGHDT, CDR2 YNNKEL (reference sequence). The CDR3 is 15 amino acids. CDR3 bases: TGTGCCAGCAGCCAAGATACTCGGGGCAATCAGCCCCAGCATTTT. Amino acid sequence: CASSQDTRGNQPQHF.

This chain connects TRBV11-2 to TRBJ1-5; no reliable D call. The CDR3 is 13 residues long. Germline CDR1 is SGHAT and CDR2 is FQNNGV. Trimming took 2 bases from V and 6 from J, leaving 8 bases between them. CDR3 sequence (DNA): TGTGCCAGCAGCTTAACCCCCAGTCAGCCCCAGCATTTT. Amino acids: CASSLTPSQPQHF.

This clone has only one observation. V is TRBV14 and J is TRBJ2-1; D is possibly TRBD1 (5 bases). This CDR3 has 13 amino acids. Germline V lookup: CDR1 SGHDN, CDR2 FVKESK. Trimming left V 2 bases short and J 9 bases short, with 11 bases between. CDR3 DNA sequence: TGTGCCAGCAGCCAAAGGGGTAGTGGTGAGCAGTTCTTC. Amino acid sequence: CASSQRGSGEQFF.

This chain connects TRBV6-5 to TRBJ1-6, with D perhaps matching TRBD1 (5 bases). Germline CDR1 reads MNHEY; CDR2 reads SVGAGI. V was pared by 6 bases and J by 10 bases, with 16 bases between. This CDR3 comprises 14 residues. The CDR3 here is CASSTDRGRSPLHF. CDR3 DNA sequence: TGTGCCAGCAGCACCGACAGAGGACGGTCACCCCTCCACTTT.